This entry concerns a single T cell receptor beta chain. The antigen is undetermined. The sample is drawn from a study of T cell repertoires in cytomegalovirus infection. Whole-study context: HLA-C-restricted CMV epitopes, recently identified, and well-studied HLA-B-restricted ones were used by the study. CMV infection and matching HLA type were both indicated by public TCR beta signatures. The study, taken as a whole, reports: Identification of carriers of CMV plus the relevant HLA was achieved through cumulative public TCR beta family frequency. CMV-specific HLA-C-restricted TCR beta clonotypes dominated the ex vivo response.

The trim removed 5 bases at V and 2 bases at J, leaving 7 bases unmatched. The CDR3 spans 15 residues. One entry per CDR3 protein results from TCRdb running MiXCR on the reads. The repertoire holds nearly 700,000 distinct CDR3 sequences, with roughly a third as singletons. This sample comprised cultured PBMCs, obtained from culture after CMV antigen stimulation. The sequence was collected from a human donor in good health (CMV status not recorded). Some clones in this sample may be carry-over from other donors' samples. The chain recombines TRBV12-3 or TRBV12-4 with TRBJ2-3, with 7 bases aligning to TRBD2. Here the CDR3 reads CASSSSSGATDTQYF. The CDR3 DNA follows: TGTGCCAGCAGTAGCTCCAGCGGGGCCACAGATACGCAGTATTTT.